This entry concerns a single T cell receptor (beta chain). Its antigen is not known. TCRdb recomputed calls from the 5' RACE reads with MiXCR, one row per CDR3 protein. The repertoire holds hundreds of thousands of distinct CDR3 sequences, approximately 6% seen once, with roughly 1.8% in the top ten. This specimen belongs to a study of identical twins. Notes on the study in general: Twin pairs' shared out-of-frame alpha sequences were enriched in low generation probability. Without tracking the same donors, conclusions rested on cross-sectional statistical analysis.

The CDR3 loop spans 14 amino acids. V was cut by 5 bases and J by 6 bases, with 11 bases left in between. The sequencing input was naive T cells sorted from blood. The genes are TRBV12-3 or TRBV12-4 and TRBJ1-6; tentative D call: TRBD1 (5 bases). The TCR originated in a man aged 18 to 30 in good health. The CDR3 bases are TGTGCCAGCAGTCACCGGGACTCTAATTCACCCCTCCACTTT. This sequence encodes CASSHRDSNSPLHF.